The sequence of this T cell receptor beta chain was determined in a study of T cell repertoires in cytomegalovirus infection. Overall study context: TCR beta signatures that were public indicated CMV infection and matching HLA type.

This CDR3 comprises 14 residues. Trimming took off 0 bases at V and 5 bases at J, with 10 bases between the two ends. Germline V gene lookup returns CDR1 SGHDN and CDR2 FVKESK. TCRdb redid the calling of the reads with MiXCR, one entry per CDR3 protein. The sample records approximately 500,000 distinct CDR3 sequences, about 30% being singletons. Source material: PBMCs. The TCR sequence derives from a human donor in good health (CMV status not recorded). Some clones in this sample may be carry-over from other donors' samples. This chain links TRBV14 with TRBJ2-5, with D maybe TRBD2 (6 bases). CDR3 amino acids: CASSQERGRETQYF. DNA for the CDR3: TGTGCCAGCAGCCAAGAGCGGGGACGGGAGACCCAGTACTTC. The full variable domain, rest sourced from reference TRBV14 and TRBJ2-5, is EAGVTQFPSHSVIEKGQTVTLRCDPISGHDNLYWYRRVMGKEIKFLLHFVKESKQDESGMPNNRFLAERTGGTYSTLKVQPAELEDSGVYFCASSQERGRETQYFGPGTRLLVL.